This note documents a single T cell receptor beta chain sequence. Trimming stripped 4 bases from V and 0 bases from J, with 17 bases between. The CDR3 covers 17 residues. The germline gives CDR1 SGHRS, CDR2 YFSETQ. The record originates from a study of blood T cell repertoires in COVID-19. Sequenced by immunoSEQ multiplex PCR; TCRdb stores in-frame clones only, minus some. The data contain roughly 450,000 clones, roughly 87% of them seen just once; the ten biggest clones take up about 0.6%. Those enrolled, adults aged roughly 18 to 95 years, came from about 24 US areas. The study assigned cohorts using participant-reported clinical history. Two negative PCRs, clearance, or symptom resolution characterized the recovered Cohort 3 donors.

Sequenced: PBMCs or T cells enriched from blood (not recorded which). The receptor was isolated from a man aged 18 to 30 who had recovered from COVID-19. The chain links TRBV5-1 to TRBJ2-1; D is perhaps TRBD1 (6 bases). The CDR3 is CASSQGLQPDSYNEQFF. The CDR3 coding sequence is TGCGCCAGCAGCCAGGGGCTCCAGCCCGACTCCTACAATGAGCAGTTCTTC.